This T cell receptor (beta chain) was identified in a study of T cells after yellow fever vaccination. Researchers made TCR cDNA using 5'RACE template switching, and this step added a universal primer site and UMIs. TCRdb independently ran MiXCR on the 5' RACE reads; one entry per CDR3 protein. The repertoire holds 50,000 to 60,000 distinct CDR3 sequences, with approximately 6.6% as singletons. This clonotype was seen repeatedly, ten times or more. Its ends do not fully match the called genes, so a read error is possible. Findings and caveats of the study: Weaker, the secondary response had a peak occurring faster, on day 5 versus 15.

Germline CDR1 is WNHNN and CDR2 is SYGVQD (reference sequence). CDR3 size: 12 residues. The V and J genes are TRBV10-1 and TRBJ1-1, with D hard to call. The specimen comprised CD8+ T cells not binding an NS4B(214-222) dextramer, sorted from PBMCs, sampled about 49 days after the first yellow fever vaccination. The TCR sequence derives from a man between 18 and 29 years old who received the YFV17D yellow fever vaccine. The CDR3: CASSENLRPEVF. CDR3 bases: TGCGCCAGCAGTGAAAATCTCCGTCCCGAGGTCTTT.